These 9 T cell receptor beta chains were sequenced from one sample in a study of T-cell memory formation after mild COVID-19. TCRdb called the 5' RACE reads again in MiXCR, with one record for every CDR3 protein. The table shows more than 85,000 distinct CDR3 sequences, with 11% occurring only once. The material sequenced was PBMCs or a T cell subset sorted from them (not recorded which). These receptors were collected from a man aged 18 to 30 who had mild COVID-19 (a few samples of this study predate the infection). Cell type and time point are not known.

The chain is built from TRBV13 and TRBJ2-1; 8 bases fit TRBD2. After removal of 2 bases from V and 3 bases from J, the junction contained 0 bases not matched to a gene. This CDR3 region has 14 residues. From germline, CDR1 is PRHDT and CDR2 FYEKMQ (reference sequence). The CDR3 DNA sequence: TGTGCCAGCAGCTTACTAGCGGGCTACAATGAGCAGTTCTTC. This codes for CASSLLAGYNEQFF.

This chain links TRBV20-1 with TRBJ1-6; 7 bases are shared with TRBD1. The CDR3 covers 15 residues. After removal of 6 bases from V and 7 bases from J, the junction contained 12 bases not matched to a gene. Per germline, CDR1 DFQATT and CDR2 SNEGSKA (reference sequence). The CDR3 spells CSAGRGGTDNSPLHF. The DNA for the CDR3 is TGCAGTGCCGGCCGGGGGGGGACAGACAATTCACCCCTCCACTTT.

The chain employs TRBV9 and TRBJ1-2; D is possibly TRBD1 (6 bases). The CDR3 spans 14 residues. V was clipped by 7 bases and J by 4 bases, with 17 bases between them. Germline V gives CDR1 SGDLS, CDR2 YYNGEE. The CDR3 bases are TGTGCCAGCGGGGGGCGCGGGGTGAGCTATGGCTACACCTTC. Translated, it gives CASGGRGVSYGYTF.

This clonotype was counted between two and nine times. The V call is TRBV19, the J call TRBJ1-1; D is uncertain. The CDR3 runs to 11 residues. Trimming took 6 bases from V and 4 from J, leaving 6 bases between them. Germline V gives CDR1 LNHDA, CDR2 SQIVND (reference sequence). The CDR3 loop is CASRVGTEAFF. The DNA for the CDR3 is TGTGCCAGTAGGGTTGGCACTGAAGCTTTCTTT. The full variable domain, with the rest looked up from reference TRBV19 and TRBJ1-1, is DGGITQSPKYLFRKEGQNVTLSCEQNLNHDAMYWYRQDPGQGLRLIYYSQIVNDFQKGDIAEGYSVSREKKESFPLTVTSAQKNPTAFYLCASRVGTEAFFGQGTRLTVV.

CDR3 DNA sequence: TGTGCCAGCGGGTCCCTTGGCCCGAACACTGAAGCTTTCTTT. Translating gives CASGSLGPNTEAFF. V usage is TRBV27 and J usage is TRBJ1-1, with D uncertain. Trimming shortened V by 8 bases and J by 1 base, and 14 bases separated the two germline ends. CDR1 and CDR2 (germline): MNHEY, SMNVEV (reference sequence). The CDR3 runs to 14 residues.

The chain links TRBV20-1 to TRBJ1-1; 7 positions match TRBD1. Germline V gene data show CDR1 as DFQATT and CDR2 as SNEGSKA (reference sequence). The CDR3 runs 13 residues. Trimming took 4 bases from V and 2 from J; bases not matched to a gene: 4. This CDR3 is CSATDRDNTEAFF. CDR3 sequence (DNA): TGCAGTGCTACCGACAGGGATAACACTGAAGCTTTCTTT.

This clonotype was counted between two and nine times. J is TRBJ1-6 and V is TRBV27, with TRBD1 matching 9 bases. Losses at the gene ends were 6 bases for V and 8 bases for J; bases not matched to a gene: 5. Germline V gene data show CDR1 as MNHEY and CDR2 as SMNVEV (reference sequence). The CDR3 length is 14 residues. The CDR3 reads CASRETGGYSPLHF. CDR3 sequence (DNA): TGTGCCAGCAGAGAGACAGGGGGTTATTCACCCCTCCACTTT.

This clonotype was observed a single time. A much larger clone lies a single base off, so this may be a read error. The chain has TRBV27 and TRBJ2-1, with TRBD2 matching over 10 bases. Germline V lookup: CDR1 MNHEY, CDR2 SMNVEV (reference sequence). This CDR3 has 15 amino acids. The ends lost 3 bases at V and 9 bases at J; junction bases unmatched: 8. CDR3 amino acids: CASSFGSSGGSEQFF. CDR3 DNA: TGTGCCAGCAGTTTCGGGTCTAGCGGGGGAAGTGAGCAGTTCTTC.

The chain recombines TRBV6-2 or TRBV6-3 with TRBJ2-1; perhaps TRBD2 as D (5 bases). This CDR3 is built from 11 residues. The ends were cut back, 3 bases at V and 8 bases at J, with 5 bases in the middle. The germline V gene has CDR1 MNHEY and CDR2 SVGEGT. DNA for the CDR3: TGTGCCAGCAGTTATAGCGATGAGCAGTTCTTC. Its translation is CASSYSDEQFF.